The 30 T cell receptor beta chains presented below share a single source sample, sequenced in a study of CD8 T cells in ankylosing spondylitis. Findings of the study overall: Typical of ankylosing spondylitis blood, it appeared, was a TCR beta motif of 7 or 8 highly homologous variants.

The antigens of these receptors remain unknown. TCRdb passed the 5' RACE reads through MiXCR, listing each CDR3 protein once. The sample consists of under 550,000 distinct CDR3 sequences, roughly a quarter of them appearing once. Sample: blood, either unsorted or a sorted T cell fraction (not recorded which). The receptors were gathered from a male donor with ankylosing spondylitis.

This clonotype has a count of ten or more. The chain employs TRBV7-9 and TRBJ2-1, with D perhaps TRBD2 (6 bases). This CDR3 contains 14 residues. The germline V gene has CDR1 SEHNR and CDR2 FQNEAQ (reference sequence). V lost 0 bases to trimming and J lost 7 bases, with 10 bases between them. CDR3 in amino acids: CASSLAGGGNEQFF. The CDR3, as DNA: TGTGCCAGCAGCTTAGCGGGAGGCGGAAATGAGCAGTTCTTC.

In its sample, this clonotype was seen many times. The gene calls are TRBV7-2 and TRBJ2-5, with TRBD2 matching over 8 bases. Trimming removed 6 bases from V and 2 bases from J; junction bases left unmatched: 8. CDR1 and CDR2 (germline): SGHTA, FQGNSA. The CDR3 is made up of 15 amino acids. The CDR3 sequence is CASREAGVIQETQYF. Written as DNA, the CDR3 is TGTGCCAGCAGGGAAGCGGGAGTCATACAAGAGACCCAGTACTTC.

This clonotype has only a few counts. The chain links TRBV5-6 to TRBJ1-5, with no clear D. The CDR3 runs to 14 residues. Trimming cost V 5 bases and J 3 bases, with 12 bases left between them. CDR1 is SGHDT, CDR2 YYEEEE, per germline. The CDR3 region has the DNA TGTGCCAGCAGTCGCGGGGTAACCAATCAGCCCCAGCATTTT. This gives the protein CASSRGVTNQPQHF.

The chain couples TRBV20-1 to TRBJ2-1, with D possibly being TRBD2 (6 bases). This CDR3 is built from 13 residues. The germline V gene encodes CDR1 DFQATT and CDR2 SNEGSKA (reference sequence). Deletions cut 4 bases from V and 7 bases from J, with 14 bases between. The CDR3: CSAKGTQENEQFF. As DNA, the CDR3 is TGCAGTGCTAAGGGGACTCAAGAGAATGAGCAGTTCTTC.

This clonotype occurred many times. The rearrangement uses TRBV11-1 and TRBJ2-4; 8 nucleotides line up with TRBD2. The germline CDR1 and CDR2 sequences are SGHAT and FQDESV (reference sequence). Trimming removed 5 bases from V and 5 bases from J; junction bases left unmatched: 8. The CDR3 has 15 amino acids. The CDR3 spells CASSELWTSQNIQYF. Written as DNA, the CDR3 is TGTGCCAGCAGCGAGCTTTGGACTAGCCAAAACATTCAGTACTTC.

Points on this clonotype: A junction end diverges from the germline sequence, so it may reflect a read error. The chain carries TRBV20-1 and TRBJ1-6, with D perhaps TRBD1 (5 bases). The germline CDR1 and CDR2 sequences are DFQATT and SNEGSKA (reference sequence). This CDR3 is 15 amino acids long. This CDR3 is CSAREAGPYISPLHF. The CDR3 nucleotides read TGCAGTGCTAGAGAGGCGGGGCCCTATATTTCACCCCTCCACTTT.

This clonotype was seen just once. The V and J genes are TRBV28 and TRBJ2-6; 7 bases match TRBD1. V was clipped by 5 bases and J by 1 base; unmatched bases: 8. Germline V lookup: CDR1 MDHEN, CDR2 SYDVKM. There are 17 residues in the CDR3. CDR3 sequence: CASSGQDRSSGANVLTF. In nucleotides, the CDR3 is TGTGCCAGCAGTGGTCAGGACAGGTCATCTGGGGCCAACGTCCTGACTTTC.

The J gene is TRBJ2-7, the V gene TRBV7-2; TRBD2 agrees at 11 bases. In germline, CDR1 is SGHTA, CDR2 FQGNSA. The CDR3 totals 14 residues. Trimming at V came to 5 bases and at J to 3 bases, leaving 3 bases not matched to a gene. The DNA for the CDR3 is TGTGCCAGCAGCGCAGGGACTAGCGGCTACGAGCAGTACTTC. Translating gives CASSAGTSGYEQYF.

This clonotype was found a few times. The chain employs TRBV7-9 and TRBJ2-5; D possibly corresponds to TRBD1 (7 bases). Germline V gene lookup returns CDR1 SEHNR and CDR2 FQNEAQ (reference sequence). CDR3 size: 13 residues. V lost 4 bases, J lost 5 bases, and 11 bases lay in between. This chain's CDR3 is CASSSTGRETQYF. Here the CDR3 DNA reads TGTGCCAGCAGCTCGACAGGGAGGGAGACCCAGTACTTC.

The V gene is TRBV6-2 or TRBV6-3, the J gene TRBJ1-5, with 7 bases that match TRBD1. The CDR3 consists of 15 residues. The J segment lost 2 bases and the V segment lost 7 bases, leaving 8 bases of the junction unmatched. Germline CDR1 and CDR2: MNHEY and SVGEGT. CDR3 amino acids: CASTQGVRGNQPQHF. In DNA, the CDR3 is TGTGCCAGCACCCAGGGGGTGCGGGGCAATCAGCCCCAGCATTTT.

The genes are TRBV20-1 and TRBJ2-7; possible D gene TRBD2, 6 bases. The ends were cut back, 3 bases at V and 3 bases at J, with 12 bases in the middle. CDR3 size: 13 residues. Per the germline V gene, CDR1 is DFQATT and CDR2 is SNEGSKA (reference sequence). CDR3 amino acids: CSASGSNHYEQYV. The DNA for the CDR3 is TGCAGTGCTAGCGGGAGCAATCACTACGAGCAGTACGTC.

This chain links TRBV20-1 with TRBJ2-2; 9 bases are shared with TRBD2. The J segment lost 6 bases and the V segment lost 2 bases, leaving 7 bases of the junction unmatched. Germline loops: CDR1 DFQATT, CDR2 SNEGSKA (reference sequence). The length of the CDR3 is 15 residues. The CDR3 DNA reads TGCAGTGCTAGATTAGCGGGAGCTTTGTCCGGGGAGCTGTTTTTT. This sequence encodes CSARLAGALSGELFF.

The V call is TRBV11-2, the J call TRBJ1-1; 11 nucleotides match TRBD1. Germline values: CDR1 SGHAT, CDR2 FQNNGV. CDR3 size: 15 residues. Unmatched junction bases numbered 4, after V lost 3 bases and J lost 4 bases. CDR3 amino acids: CASSFGQGAGTEAFF. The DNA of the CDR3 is TGTGCCAGCAGCTTCGGACAGGGGGCCGGCACTGAAGCTTTCTTT.

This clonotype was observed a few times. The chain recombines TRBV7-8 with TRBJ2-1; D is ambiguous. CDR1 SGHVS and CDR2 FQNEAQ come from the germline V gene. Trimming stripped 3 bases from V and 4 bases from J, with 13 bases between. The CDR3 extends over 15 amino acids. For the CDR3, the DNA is TGTGCCAGCAGCTTGGGTCAGAGATTTTACAATGAGCAGTTCTTC. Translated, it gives CASSLGQRFYNEQFF.

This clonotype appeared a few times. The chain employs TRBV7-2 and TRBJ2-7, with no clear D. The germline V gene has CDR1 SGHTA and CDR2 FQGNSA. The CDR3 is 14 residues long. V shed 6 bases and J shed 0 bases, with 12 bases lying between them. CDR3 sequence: CASREWVSSYEQYF. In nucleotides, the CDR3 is TGTGCCAGCAGGGAGTGGGTGAGCTCCTACGAGCAGTACTTC.

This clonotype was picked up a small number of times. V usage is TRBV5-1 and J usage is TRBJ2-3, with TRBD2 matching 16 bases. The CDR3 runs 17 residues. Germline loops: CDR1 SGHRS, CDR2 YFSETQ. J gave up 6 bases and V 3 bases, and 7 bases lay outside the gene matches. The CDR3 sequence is CASSSGLAGGPEDTQYF. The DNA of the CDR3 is TGCGCCAGCAGCTCGGGACTAGCGGGAGGGCCGGAGGATACGCAGTATTTT.

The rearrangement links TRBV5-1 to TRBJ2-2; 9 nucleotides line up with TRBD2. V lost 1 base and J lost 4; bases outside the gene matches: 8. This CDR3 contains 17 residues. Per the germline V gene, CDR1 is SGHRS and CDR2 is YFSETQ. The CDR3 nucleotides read TGCGCCAGCAGCTTGTCAATAGCGGGAGCTAGCACCGGGGAGCTGTTTTTT. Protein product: CASSLSIAGASTGELFF.

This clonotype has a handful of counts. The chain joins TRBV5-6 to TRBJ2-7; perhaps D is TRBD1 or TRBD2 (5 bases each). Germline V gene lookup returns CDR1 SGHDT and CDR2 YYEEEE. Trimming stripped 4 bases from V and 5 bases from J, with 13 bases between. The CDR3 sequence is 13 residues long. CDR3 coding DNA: TGTGCCAGCAGCCTGGGACCGCTAGACGAGCAGTACTTC. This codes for CASSLGPLDEQYF. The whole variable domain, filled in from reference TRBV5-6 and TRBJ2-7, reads DAGVTQSPTHLIKTRGQQVTLRCSPKSGHDTVSWYQQALGQGPQFIFQYYEEEERQRGNFPDRFSGHQFPNYSSELNVNALLLGDSALYLCASSLGPLDEQYFGPGTRLTVT.

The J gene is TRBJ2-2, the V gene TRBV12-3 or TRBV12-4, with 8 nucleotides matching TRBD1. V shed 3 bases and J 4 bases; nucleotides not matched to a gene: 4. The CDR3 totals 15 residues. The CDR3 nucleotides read TGTGCCAGCAGTTTCCAGGGGGCGGTCACCGGGGAGCTGTTTTTT. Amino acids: CASSFQGAVTGELFF.

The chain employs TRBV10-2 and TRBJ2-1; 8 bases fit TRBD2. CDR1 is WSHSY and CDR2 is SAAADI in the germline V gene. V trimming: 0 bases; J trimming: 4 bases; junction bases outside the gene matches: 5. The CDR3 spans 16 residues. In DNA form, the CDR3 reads TGCGCCAGCAGTGAGTCCTCTAGCGGGTTTTACAATGAGCAGTTCTTC. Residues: CASSESSSGFYNEQFF.

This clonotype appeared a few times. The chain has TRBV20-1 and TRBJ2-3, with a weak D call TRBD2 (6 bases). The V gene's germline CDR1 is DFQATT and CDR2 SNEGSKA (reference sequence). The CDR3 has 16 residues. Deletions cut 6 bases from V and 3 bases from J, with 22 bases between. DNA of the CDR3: TGCAGTGCCGCCCACGGGGAGGAGAGGTGGACAGATACGCAGTATTTT. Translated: CSAAHGEERWTDTQYF.

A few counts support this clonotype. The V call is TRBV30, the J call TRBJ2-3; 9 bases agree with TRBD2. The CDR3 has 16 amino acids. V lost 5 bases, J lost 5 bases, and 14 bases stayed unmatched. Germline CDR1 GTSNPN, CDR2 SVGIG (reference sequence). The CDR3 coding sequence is TGTGCCTGGTCCTGGAGGGGGCTAGCGGGACAAGATACGCAGTATTTT. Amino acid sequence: CAWSWRGLAGQDTQYF.

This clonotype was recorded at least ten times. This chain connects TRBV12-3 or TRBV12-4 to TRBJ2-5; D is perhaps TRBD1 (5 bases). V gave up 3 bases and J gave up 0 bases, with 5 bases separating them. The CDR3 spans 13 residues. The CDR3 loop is CASSFRDQETQYF. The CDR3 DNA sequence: TGTGCCAGCAGTTTCAGGGACCAAGAGACCCAGTACTTC.

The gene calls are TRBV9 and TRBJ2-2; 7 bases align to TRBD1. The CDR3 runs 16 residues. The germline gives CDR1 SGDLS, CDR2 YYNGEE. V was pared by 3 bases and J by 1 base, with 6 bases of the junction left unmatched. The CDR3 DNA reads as TGTGCCAGCAGCGCCACCGGGACAGAGAACACCGGGGAGCTGTTTTTT. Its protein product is CASSATGTENTGELFF.

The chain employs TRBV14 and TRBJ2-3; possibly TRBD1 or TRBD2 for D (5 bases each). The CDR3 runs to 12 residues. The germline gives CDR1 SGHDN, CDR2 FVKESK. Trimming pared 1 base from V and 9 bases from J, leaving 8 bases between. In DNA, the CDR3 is TGTGCCAGCAGCCAAGCGGGGCCGACGCAGTATTTT. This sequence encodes CASSQAGPTQYF.

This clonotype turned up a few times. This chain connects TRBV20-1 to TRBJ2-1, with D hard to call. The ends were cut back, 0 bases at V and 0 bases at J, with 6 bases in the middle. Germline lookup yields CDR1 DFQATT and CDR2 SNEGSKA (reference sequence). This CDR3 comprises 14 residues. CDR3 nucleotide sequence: TGCAGTGCTAGAGATGTTAGCTCCTACAATGAGCAGTTCTTC. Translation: CSARDVSSYNEQFF.

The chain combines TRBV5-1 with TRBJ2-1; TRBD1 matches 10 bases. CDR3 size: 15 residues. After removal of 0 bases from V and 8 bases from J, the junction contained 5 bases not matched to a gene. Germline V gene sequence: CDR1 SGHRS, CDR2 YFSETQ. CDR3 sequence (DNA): TGCGCCAGCAGCTTGGGAGGACAGGGGGTGGATGAGCAGTTCTTC. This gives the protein CASSLGGQGVDEQFF.

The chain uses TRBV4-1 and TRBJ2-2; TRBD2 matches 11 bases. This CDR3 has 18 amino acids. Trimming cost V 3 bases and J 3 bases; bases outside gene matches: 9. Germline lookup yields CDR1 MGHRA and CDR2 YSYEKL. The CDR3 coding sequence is TGCGCCAGCAGCCACCCTAGTCTAGCGGGAGGTGACACCGGGGAGCTGTTTTTT. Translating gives CASSHPSLAGGDTGELFF.

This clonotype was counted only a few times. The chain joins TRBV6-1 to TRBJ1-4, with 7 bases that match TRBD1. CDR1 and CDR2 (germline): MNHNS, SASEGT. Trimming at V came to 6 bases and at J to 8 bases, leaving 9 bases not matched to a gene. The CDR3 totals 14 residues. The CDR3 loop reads CASSNQGVQEKLFF. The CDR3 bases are TGTGCCAGCAGCAACCAGGGGGTTCAGGAAAAACTGTTTTTT.

Here the CDR3 reads CASKAGSSGNTIYF. CDR3 DNA: TGTGCCAGCAAGGCCGGTTCCTCTGGAAACACCATATATTTT. The chain recombines TRBV6-1 with TRBJ1-3, with D unclear. This CDR3 is built from 14 residues. Germline assignment: CDR1 MNHNS and CDR2 SASEGT. Trimming took 7 bases from V and 0 from J, leaving 10 bases between them.